Below are 3 T cell receptor beta chains sequenced from a single sample in a study of CD8 T cells in Susac syndrome. RNA, at about 0.5 to 1 ug, was reverse transcribed with random hexamers. TCRdb re-analysed the immunoSEQ multiplex PCR reads in MiXCR, keeping a single row per CDR3 protein. The repertoire includes 150,000 to 250,000 distinct CDR3 sequences, 90% to 95% of them detected once, and about 0.087% sits in the top ten. The sample taken for sequencing was CD4+ T cells from PBMCs. The origin of the receptors is a human donor with multiple sclerosis.

The V gene is TRBV12-3 or TRBV12-4, the J gene TRBJ2-3; D may match TRBD1 or TRBD2 (5 bases each). Trimming removed 5 bases from V and 1 base from J, with 10 bases in between. This CDR3 spans 14 amino acids. The DNA of the CDR3 is TGTGCCAGCAGTAGGGACGGCGGCACAGATACGCAGTATTTT. It translates to CASSRDGGTDTQYF.

The V gene is TRBV3-1, the J gene TRBJ2-7; D is unclear. The CDR3 totals 11 residues. Trimming left V 0 bases short and J 6 bases short, with 3 bases between. Germline V gene sequence: CDR1 LGHDT, CDR2 YNNKEL (reference sequence). The CDR3 spells CASSQDGEQYF. CDR3 coding DNA: TGTGCCAGCAGCCAAGATGGCGAGCAGTACTTC.

This chain links TRBV30 with TRBJ2-3; 13 bases are a match to TRBD2. CDR1 and CDR2 from the germline V gene are GTSNPN and SVGIG (reference sequence). The CDR3 has 16 amino acids. V lost 2 bases, J lost 2 bases, and 4 bases stayed unmatched. In nucleotides, the CDR3 is TGTGCCTGGAGTCCCGGGACTAGCGGGATCACAGATACGCAGTATTTT. Its translation: CAWSPGTSGITDTQYF. Full variable domain (outside the CDR3, taken from reference TRBV30 and TRBJ2-3): SQTIHQWPATLVQPVGSPLSLECTVEGTSNPNLYWYRQAAGRGLQLLFYSVGIGQISSEVPQNLSASRPQDRQFILSSKKLLLSDSGFYLCAWSPGTSGITDTQYFGPGTRLTVL.